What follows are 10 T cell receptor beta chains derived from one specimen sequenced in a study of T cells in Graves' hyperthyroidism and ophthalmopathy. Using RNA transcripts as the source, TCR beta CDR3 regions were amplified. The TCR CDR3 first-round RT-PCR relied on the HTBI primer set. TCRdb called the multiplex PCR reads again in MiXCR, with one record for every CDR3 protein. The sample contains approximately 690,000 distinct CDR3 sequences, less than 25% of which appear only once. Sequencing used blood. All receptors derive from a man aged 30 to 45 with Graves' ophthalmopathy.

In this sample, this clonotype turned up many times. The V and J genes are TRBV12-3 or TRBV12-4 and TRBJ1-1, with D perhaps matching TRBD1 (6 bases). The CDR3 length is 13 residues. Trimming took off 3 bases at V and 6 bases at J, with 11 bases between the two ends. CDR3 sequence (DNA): TGTGCCAGCAGTTTGTGGGGGGCCGCTGAAGCTTTCTTT. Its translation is CASSLWGAAEAFF.

This CDR3 is CSARDRRGGTGPWQPQHF. The CDR3 coding sequence is TGCAGTGCTAGAGATCGTAGAGGCGGAACAGGGCCTTGGCAGCCCCAGCATTTT. This sequence joins TRBV20-1 and TRBJ1-5; D may be TRBD1 (6 bases). Germline assignment: CDR1 DFQATT and CDR2 SNEGSKA (reference sequence). The CDR3 loop spans 18 amino acids. V lost 0 bases and J lost 7, with 25 bases in between.

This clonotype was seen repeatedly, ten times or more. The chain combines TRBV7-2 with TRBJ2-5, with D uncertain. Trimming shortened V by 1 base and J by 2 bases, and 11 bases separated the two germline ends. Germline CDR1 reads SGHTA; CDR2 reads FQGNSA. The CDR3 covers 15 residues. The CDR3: CASSLDGRFQETQYF. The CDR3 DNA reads TGTGCCAGCAGCTTAGACGGTCGGTTTCAAGAGACCCAGTACTTC.

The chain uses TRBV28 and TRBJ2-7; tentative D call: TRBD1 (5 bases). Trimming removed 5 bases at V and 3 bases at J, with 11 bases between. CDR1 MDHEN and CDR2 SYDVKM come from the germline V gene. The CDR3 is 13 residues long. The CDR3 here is CASSELTDYEQYF. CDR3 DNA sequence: TGTGCCAGCAGTGAACTGACAGACTACGAGCAGTACTTC.

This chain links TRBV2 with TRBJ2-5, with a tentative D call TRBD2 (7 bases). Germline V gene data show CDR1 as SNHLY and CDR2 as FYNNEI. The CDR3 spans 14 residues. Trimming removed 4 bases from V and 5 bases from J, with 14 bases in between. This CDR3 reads CASSVIAGAETQYF. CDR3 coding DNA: TGTGCCAGCAGTGTTATCGCGGGGGCTGAGACCCAGTACTTC.

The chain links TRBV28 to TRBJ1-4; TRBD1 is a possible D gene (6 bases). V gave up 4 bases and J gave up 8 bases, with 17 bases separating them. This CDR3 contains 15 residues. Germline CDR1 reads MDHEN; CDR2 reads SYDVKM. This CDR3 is CASSSGAGLREKLFF. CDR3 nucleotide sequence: TGTGCCAGCAGTTCAGGGGCAGGGTTACGAGAAAAACTGTTTTTT.

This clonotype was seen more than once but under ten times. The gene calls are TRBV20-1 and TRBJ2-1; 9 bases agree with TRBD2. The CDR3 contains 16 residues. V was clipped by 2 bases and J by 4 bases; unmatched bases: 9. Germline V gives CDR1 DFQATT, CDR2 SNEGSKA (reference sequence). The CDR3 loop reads CSARLPTSGSYNEQFF. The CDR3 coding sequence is TGCAGTGCTAGACTCCCAACTAGCGGGTCTTACAATGAGCAGTTCTTC.

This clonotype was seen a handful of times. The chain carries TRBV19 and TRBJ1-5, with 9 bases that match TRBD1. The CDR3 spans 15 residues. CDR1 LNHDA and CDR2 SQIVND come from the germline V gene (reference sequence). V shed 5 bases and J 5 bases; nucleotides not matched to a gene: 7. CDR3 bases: TGTGCCAGTAGTTCCCGGGACAGGGTGGATCAGCCCCAGCATTTT. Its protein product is CASSSRDRVDQPQHF.

The CDR3 DNA is TGTGCCAGCAACTCCAGGTTCACCTTTACAAATGAGCAGTTCTTC. It codes for CASNSRFTFTNEQFF. This chain uses TRBV28 with TRBJ2-1; D ambiguous. The V gene's germline CDR1 is MDHEN and CDR2 SYDVKM. V lost 7 bases and J lost 7, with 20 bases in between. The CDR3 has 15 residues.

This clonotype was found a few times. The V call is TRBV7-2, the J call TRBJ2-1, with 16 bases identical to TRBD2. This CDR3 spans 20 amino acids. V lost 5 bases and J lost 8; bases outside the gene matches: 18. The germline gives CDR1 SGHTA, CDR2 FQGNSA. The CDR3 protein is CASSHSRGGLAGGRIYEQFF. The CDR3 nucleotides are TGTGCCAGCAGCCATTCCCGGGGGGGACTAGCGGGAGGGCGGATATATGAGCAGTTCTTC.